This T cell receptor beta chain was recovered during a study of blood T cell repertoires in COVID-19. In assigning cohorts, the study relied on participant-reported clinical history. With 2 bases removed from V and 1 base from J, the gap between germline ends came to 12 bases. The CDR3 loop spans 17 amino acids. Germline CDR1 and CDR2: MNHEY and SVGEGT. Assay used: immunoSEQ multiplex PCR; TCRdb lists only in-frame clones, some missing. The sample has hundreds of thousands of clones, more than 80% seen once. The material sequenced was PBMCs or T cells enriched from blood (not recorded which). The receptor was derived from a man aged 30-40 years who had recovered from COVID-19. The rearrangement uses TRBV6-2 or TRBV6-3 and TRBJ2-6; weak D call: TRBD1 (6 bases). CDR3 region: CASSYRGYTSGANVLTF. The CDR3 region has the DNA TGTGCCAGCAGTTACAGGGGGTACACATCTGGGGCCAACGTCCTGACTTTC.